Here is one T cell receptor (beta chain) with its context. As yet, its antigen is unknown. cDNA synthesis used the whole RNA isolate, giving expressed TCRB sequences. Average reads for naive, central memory and regulatory T cell samples were 3.5 million to 4.5 million. Produced via immunoSEQ multiplex PCR; TCRdb's table is partial and in-frame only. The sample carries roughly 730,000 clones, roughly an eighth recorded once. Sorting of CD4+ naive, central memory, regulatory and stem cell-like memory cells was performed via CD45RO/CCR7/CD25/CD127/CD95/CD27. The data were taken from a study of beta chain features in type 1 diabetes. Study background: Sorted cell examination encompassed approximately 98,000,000 cells across all samples. Notes on the study in general: TCRB CDR3s were moderately but significantly shorter in Type 1 diabetes patients in all four CD4+ subsets. Patients with type 1 diabetes carried fewer insertions and had more deletions at their VDJ junctions.

CDR1 MNHEY and CDR2 SVGAGI come from the germline V gene. Trimming shortened V by 5 bases and J by 11 bases, and 6 bases separated the two germline ends. The CDR3 consists of 9 residues. This sequence originates from a young man with type 1 diabetes. Input material: naive CD4+ T cells from blood. The chain carries TRBV6-5 and TRBJ1-1; D is undetermined. The CDR3 region has the DNA TGTGCCAGCAGTGAAAGCGCTTTCTTT. Amino acid sequence: CASSESAFF.